This TCR beta chain originates from a study of shared clonotypes between healthy human individuals. Study in general: Donors consisted of a couple of women and a few men between 18 and 49.

The protocol was immunoSEQ multiplex PCR, while the TCRdb copy is restricted to in-frame clones and leaves out a portion. The data contain some 2,000,000 clones, approximately 95% of them seen just once; the ten biggest clones take up approximately 0.13%. Germline CDR1 MNHNS, CDR2 SASEGT. This CDR3 is built from 13 residues. V was pared by 4 bases and J by 6 bases, with 4 bases of the junction left unmatched. This sequence joins TRBV6-1 and TRBJ2-3; TRBD1 aligns across 7 bases. Specimen: naive CD4+ T cells sorted from blood. Sample subset: CD45RA+ positively selected. The TCR sequence derives from a man in his late teens or twenties in good health. The CDR3 sequence: CASSGQGSDTQYF. CDR3 sequence (DNA): TGTGCCAGCAGTGGACAGGGCTCGGATACGCAGTATTTT.